The T cell receptor beta chain described here comes from a study of OX40 agonist ivuxolimab in advanced cancers. Germline lookup yields CDR1 MNHEY and CDR2 SMNVEV (reference sequence). Trimming shortened V by 5 bases and J by 1 base, and 10 bases separated the two germline ends. This CDR3 region has 14 residues. Profiled with immunoSEQ multiplex PCR; TCRdb holds only in-frame clones, not every one. This sample yields tens of thousands of clones, of which roughly nine tenths are seen a single time; approximately 5% belongs to the top ten. This clonotype was obtained from an adult with an advanced solid tumor such as melanoma, head and neck, liver or kidney cancer. Sample: CD4+ or CD8+ T cells sorted from blood, taken in a trial of the OX40 agonist ivuxolimab. This chain links TRBV27 with TRBJ2-3; D uncertain. The CDR3 nucleotides are TGTGCCAGCAGTCGCCGACAAGGCACAGATACGCAGTATTTT. It specifies CASSRRQGTDTQYF.